One sample yielded the 8 T cell receptor beta chains listed below, sequenced in a study of post-analysis software for immune sequencing data. Study-wide results and limits: The study found TRBV5-6, TRBV5-1 and TRBV20-1 among a few TRBV segments more frequent in patients than controls.

Sequencing libraries made from TCR beta cDNA carried unique molecular identifiers. TCRdb ran MiXCR on the PCR reads and lists one entry per CDR3 protein. The sample holds roughly 620,000 distinct CDR3 sequences, about 40% seen once. These receptors lack a known antigen. Sequenced sample: blood. The receptors originated from a girl aged 5-17 years with multiple sclerosis.

In nucleotides, the CDR3 is TGTGCCAGCAGCGCCGGGACAGAAACGAACACTGAAGCTTTCTTT. Translating it yields CASSAGTETNTEAFF. This sequence joins TRBV9 and TRBJ1-1; TRBD1 agrees at 7 bases. The CDR3 contains 15 residues. CDR1 and CDR2 (germline): SGDLS, YYNGEE. The trim removed 3 bases at V and 1 base at J, leaving 6 bases unmatched.

J is TRBJ1-2 and V is TRBV4-2; 9 nucleotides agree with TRBD1. J was trimmed by 0 bases and V by 0 bases; bases with no gene match: 5. CDR1 and CDR2 from the germline V gene are LGHNA and YNFKEQ. The CDR3 loop spans 17 amino acids. This chain's CDR3 is CASSQDVRTGANYGYTF. The CDR3 DNA sequence: TGTGCCAGCAGCCAAGATGTCAGGACAGGGGCTAACTATGGCTACACCTTC.

This rearrangement joins TRBV29-1 to TRBJ2-3; perhaps TRBD1 as D (5 bases). The CDR3 length is 12 residues. Germline values: CDR1 SQVTM, CDR2 ANQGSEA. V was cut by 3 bases and J by 5 bases, with 9 bases left in between. CDR3 protein: CSVDRVQDTQYF. The CDR3, as DNA: TGCAGCGTTGACAGGGTTCAAGATACGCAGTATTTT.

In its sample, this clonotype was seen a few times. The rearrangement joins TRBV5-1 to TRBJ2-7; 11 bases line up with TRBD1. The CDR3 is made up of 15 amino acids. CDR1 and CDR2 from the germline V gene are SGHRS and YFSETQ. V dropped 4 bases and J dropped 5; count of bases not matched to a gene: 8. The CDR3 nucleotides are TGCGCCAGCAGCACCGGACAGGGGGCGACAGACGAGCAGTACTTC. Residues: CASSTGQGATDEQYF. The full variable domain, with the rest looked up from reference TRBV5-1 and TRBJ2-7, is KAGVTQTPRYLIKTRGQQVTLSCSPISGHRSVSWYQQTPGQGLQFLFEYFSETQRNKGNFPGRFSGRQFSNSRSEMNVSTLELGDSALYLCASSTGQGATDEQYFGPGTRLTVT.

This clonotype was recorded a few times. The chain couples TRBV29-1 to TRBJ1-4, with D perhaps matching TRBD1 (6 bases). The CDR3 contains 15 residues. Germline lookup yields CDR1 SQVTM and CDR2 ANQGSEA. V was clipped by 3 bases and J by 3 bases, with 14 bases between them. The CDR3, as DNA: TGCAGCGTTGAGACCCCGGACAGCCCTAATGAAAAACTGTTTTTT. Its protein is CSVETPDSPNEKLFF.

V and J are TRBV7-2 and TRBJ2-7; 8 nucleotides match TRBD2. This CDR3 has 16 amino acids. The trim removed 1 base at V and 3 bases at J, leaving 8 bases unmatched. From germline, CDR1 is SGHTA and CDR2 FQGNSA. CDR3 sequence (DNA): TGTGCCAGCAGCTTAGAGGCTAGCGGGTTTGACTACGAGCAGTACTTC. Encoded protein: CASSLEASGFDYEQYF.

The chain recombines TRBV24-1 with TRBJ2-1; 10 nucleotides line up with TRBD2. CDR3 length equals 16 residues. V was clipped by 1 base and J by 8 bases; unmatched bases: 7. Per germline, CDR1 KGHDR and CDR2 SFDVKD. CDR3 in amino acids: CATSDLASGSSYEQFF. CDR3 coding DNA: TGTGCCACCAGTGATTTAGCTAGCGGGAGCTCCTATGAGCAGTTCTTC.

This clonotype was recorded only once. The chain employs TRBV27 and TRBJ1-5; no firm D call. CDR3 length: 14 amino acids. Germline lookup yields CDR1 MNHEY and CDR2 SMNVEV (reference sequence). Trimming shortened V by 2 bases and J by 0 bases, and 5 bases separated the two germline ends. In DNA form, the CDR3 reads TGTGCCAGCAGTTTAAGACCTAGCAATCAGCCCCAGCATTTT. Translated, it gives CASSLRPSNQPQHF.